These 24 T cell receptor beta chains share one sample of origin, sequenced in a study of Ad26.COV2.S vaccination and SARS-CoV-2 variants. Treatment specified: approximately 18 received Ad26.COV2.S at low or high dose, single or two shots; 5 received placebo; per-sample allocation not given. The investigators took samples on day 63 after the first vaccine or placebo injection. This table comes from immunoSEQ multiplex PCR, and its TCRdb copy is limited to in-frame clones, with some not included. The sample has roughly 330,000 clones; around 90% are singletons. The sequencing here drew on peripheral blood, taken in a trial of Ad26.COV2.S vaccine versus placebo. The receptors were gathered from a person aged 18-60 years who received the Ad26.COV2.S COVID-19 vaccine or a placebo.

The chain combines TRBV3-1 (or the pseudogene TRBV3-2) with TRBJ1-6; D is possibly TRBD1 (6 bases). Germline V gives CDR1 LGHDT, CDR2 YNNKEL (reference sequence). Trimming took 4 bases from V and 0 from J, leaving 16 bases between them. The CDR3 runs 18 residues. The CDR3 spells CASSLGQTKSSYNSPLHF. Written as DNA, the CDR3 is TGTGCCAGCAGCCTCGGACAGACAAAGAGCTCCTATAATTCACCCCTCCACTTT.

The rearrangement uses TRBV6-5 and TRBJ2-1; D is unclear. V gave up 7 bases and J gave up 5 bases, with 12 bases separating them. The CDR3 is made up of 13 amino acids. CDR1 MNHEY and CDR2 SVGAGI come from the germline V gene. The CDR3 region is CASTPRENNEQFF. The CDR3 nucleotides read TGTGCCAGCACCCCTAGGGAAAACAATGAGCAGTTCTTC.

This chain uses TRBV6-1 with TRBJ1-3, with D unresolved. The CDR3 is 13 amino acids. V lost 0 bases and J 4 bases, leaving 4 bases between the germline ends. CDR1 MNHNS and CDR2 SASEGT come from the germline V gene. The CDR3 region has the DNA TGTGCCAGCAGTGAAGCGGGAGGAAACACCATATATTTT. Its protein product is CASSEAGGNTIYF.

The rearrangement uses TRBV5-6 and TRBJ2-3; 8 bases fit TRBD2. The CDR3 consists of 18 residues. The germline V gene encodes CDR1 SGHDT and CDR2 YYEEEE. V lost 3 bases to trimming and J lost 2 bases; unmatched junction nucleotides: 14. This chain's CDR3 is CASSYPPGLLADTDTQYF. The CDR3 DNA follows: TGTGCCAGCAGCTACCCCCCGGGCCTACTAGCGGACACAGATACGCAGTATTTT.

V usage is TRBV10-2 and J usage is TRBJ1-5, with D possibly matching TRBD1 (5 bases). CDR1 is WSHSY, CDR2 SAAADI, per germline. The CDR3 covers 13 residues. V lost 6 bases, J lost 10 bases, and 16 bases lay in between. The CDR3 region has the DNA TGCGCCAGCAGGCGGGCTGGCGGGGGACCCCAGCATTTT. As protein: CASRRAGGGPQHF.

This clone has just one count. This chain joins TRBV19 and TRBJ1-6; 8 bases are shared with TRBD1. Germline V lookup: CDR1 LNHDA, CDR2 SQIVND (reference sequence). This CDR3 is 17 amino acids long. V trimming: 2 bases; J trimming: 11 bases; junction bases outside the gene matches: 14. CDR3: CASSIIPPTGDRPPLHF. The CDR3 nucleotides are TGTGCCAGTAGTATAATCCCCCCGACAGGGGATCGGCCACCCCTCCACTTT.

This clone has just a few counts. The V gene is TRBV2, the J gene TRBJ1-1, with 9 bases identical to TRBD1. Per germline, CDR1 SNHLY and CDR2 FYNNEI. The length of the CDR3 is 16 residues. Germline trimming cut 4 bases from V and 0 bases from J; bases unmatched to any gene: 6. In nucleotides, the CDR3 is TGTGCCAGCAGTGTTGACAGGGGGGCCATGAACACTGAAGCTTTCTTT. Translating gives CASSVDRGAMNTEAFF. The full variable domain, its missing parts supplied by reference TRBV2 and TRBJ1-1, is EPEVTQTPSHQVTQMGQEVILRCVPISNHLYFYWYRQILGQKVEFLVSFYNNEISEKSEIFDDQFSVERPDGSNFTLKIRSTKLEDSAMYFCASSVDRGAMNTEAFFGQGTRLTVV.

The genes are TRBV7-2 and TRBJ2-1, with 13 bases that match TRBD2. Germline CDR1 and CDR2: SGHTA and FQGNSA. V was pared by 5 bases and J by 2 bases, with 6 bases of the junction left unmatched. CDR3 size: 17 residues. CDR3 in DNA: TGTGCCAGCAGCCCCCGGACTAGCGGGAGCCCCTACAATGAGCAGTTCTTC. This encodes CASSPRTSGSPYNEQFF.

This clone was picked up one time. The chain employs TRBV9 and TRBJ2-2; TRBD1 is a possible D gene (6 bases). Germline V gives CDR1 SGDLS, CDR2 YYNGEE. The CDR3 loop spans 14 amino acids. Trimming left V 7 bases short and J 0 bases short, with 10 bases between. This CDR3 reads CASGGKANTGELFF. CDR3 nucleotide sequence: TGTGCCAGCGGGGGCAAGGCGAACACCGGGGAGCTGTTTTTT.

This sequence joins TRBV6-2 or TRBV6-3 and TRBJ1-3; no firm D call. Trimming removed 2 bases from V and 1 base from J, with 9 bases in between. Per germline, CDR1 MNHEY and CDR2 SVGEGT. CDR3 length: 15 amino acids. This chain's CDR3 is CASSYLGLSGNTIYF. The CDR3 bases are TGTGCCAGCAGTTACCTCGGACTATCTGGAAACACCATATATTTT.

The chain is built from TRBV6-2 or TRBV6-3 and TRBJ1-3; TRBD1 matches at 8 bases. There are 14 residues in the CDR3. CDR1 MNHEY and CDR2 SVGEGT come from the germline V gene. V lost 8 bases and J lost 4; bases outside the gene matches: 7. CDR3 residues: CASRPDRDGNTIYF. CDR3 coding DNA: TGTGCCAGCCGCCCGGACAGGGACGGAAACACCATATATTTT.

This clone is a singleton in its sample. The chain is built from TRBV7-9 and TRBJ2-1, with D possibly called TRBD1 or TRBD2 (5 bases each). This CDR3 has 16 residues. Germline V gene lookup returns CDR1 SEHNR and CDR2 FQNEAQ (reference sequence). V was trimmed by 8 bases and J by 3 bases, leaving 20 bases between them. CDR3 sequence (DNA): TGTGCCAGCGCCATAGGGGCGGGCCTGAACTACAATGAGCAGTTCTTC. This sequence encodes CASAIGAGLNYNEQFF.

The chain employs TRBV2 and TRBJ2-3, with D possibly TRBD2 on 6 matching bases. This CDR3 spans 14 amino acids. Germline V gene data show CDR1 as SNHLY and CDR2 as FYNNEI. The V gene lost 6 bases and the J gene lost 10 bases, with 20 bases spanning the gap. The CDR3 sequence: CASRGGTGGGAQYF. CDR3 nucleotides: TGTGCCAGCAGAGGAGGGACTGGCGGAGGGGCGCAGTATTTT. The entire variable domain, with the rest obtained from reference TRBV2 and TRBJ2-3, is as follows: EPEVTQTPSHQVTQMGQEVILRCVPISNHLYFYWYRQILGQKVEFLVSFYNNEISEKSEIFDDQFSVERPDGSNFTLKIRSTKLEDSAMYFCASRGGTGGGAQYFGPGTRLTVL.

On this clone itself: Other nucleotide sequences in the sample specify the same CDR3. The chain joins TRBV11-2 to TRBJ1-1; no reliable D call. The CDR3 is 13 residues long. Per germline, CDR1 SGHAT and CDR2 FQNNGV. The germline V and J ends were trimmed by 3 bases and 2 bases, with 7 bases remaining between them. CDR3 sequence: CASSFGENTEAFF. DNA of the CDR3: TGTGCCAGCAGCTTTGGAGAAAACACTGAAGCTTTCTTT. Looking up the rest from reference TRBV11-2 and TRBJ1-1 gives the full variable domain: EAGVAQSPRYKIIEKRQSVAFWCNPISGHATLYWYQQILGQGPKLLIQFQNNGVVDDSQLPKDRFSAERLKGVDSTLKIQPAKLEDSAVYLCASSFGENTEAFFGQGTRLTVV.

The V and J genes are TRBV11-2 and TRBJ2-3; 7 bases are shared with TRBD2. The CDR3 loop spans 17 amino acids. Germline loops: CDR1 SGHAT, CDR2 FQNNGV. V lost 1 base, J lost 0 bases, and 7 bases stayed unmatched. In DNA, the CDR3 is TGTGCCAGCAGCTTAGTTACGGGCGGGGGTAGCACAGATACGCAGTATTTT. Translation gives CASSLVTGGGSTDTQYF. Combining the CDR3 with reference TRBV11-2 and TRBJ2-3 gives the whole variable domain EAGVAQSPRYKIIEKRQSVAFWCNPISGHATLYWYQQILGQGPKLLIQFQNNGVVDDSQLPKDRFSAERLKGVDSTLKIQPAKLEDSAVYLCASSLVTGGGSTDTQYFGPGTRLTVL.

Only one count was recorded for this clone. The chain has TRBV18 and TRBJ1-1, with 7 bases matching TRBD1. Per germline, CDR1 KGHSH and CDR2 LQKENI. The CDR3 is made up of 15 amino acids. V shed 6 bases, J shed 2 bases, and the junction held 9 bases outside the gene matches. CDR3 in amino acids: CASSYGTARNTEAFF. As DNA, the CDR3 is TGTGCCAGCTCGTATGGGACAGCTAGAAACACTGAAGCTTTCTTT.

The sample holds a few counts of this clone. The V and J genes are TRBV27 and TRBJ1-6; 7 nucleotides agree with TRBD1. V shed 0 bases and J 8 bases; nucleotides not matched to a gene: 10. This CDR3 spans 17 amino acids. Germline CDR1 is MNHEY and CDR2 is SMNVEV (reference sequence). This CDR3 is CASSLSPRPGGDSPLHF. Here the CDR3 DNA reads TGTGCCAGCAGTTTATCCCCCCGACCAGGGGGGGATTCACCCCTCCACTTT.

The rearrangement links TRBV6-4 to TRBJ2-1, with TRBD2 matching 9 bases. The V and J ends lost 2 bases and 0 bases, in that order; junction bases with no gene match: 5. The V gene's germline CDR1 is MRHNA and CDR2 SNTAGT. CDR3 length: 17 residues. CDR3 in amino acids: CASSDAGSGSSYNEQFF. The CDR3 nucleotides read TGTGCCAGCAGTGACGCCGGTAGCGGGAGCTCCTACAATGAGCAGTTCTTC.

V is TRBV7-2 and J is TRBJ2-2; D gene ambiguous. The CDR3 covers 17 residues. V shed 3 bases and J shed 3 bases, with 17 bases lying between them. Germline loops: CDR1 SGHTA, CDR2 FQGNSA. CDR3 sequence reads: CASSLLGALRDTGELFF. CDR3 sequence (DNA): TGTGCCAGCAGCTTGCTAGGTGCTCTTAGGGACACCGGGGAGCTGTTTTTT.

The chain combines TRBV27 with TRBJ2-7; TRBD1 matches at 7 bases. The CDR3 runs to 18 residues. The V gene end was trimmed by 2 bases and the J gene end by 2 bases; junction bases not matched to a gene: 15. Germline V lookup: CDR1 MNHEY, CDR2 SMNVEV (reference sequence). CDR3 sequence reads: CASSLRGGVGALTYEQYF. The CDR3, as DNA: TGTGCCAGCAGTTTAAGAGGGGGCGTTGGGGCGCTGACCTACGAGCAGTACTTC.

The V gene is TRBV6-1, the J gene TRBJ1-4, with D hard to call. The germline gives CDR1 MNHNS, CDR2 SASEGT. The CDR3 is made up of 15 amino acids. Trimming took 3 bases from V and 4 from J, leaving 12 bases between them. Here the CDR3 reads CASSDWAAVNEKLFF. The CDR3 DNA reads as TGTGCCAGCAGTGATTGGGCGGCGGTTAATGAAAAACTGTTTTTT.

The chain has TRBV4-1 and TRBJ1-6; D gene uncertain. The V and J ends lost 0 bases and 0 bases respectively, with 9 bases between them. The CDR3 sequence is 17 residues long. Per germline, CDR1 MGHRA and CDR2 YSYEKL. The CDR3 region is CASSQDWARSYNSPLHF. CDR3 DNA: TGCGCCAGCAGCCAAGATTGGGCACGCTCCTATAATTCACCCCTCCACTTT.

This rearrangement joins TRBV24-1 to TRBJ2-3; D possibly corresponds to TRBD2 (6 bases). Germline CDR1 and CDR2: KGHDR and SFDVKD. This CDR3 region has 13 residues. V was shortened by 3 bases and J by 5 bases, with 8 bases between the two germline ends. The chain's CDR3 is CATSDGGVDTQYF. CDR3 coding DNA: TGTGCCACCAGTGATGGAGGGGTAGATACGCAGTATTTT.

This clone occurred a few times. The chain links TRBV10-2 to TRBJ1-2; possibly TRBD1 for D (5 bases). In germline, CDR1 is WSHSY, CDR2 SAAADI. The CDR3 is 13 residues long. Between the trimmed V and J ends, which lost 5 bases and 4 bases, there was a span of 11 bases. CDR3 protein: CASSTGTLYGYTF. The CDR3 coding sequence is TGCGCCAGCAGTACCGGGACGCTCTATGGCTACACCTTC.